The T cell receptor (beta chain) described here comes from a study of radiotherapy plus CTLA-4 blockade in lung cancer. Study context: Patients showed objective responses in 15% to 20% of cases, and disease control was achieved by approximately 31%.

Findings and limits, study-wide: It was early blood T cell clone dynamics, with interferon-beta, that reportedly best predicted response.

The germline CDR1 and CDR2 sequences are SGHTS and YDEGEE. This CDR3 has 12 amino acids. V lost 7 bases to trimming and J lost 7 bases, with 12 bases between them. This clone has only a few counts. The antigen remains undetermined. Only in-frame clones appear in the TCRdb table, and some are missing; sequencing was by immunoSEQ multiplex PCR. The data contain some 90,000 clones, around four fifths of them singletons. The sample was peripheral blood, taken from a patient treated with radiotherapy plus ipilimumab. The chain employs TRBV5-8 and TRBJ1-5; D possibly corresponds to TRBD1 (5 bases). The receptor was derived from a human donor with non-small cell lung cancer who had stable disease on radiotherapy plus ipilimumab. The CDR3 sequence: CASRLAGQPQHF. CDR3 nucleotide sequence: TGTGCCAGCCGTCTGGCAGGGCAGCCCCAGCATTTT.